These 18 T cell receptor beta chains share one sample of origin, sequenced in a study of control samples from healthy donors and cancer patients. Some clones are missing from TCRdb's copy, which holds only in-frame ones; the method was immunoSEQ multiplex PCR. Here the sample spans 90,000 to 150,000 clones, approximately 88% being singletons. Sequenced: blood. Source of these receptors: a man in his forties in good health.

The rearrangement uses TRBV19 and TRBJ2-1; weak D call: TRBD2 (7 bases). Per germline, CDR1 LNHDA and CDR2 SQIVND (reference sequence). The CDR3 length is 16 residues. The ends were cut back, 3 bases at V and 0 bases at J, with 12 bases in the middle. CDR3 sequence: CASSILGGASYNEQFF. CDR3 DNA: TGTGCCAGTAGTATTTTAGGGGGGGCCTCCTACAATGAGCAGTTCTTC.

The V gene is TRBV28, the J gene TRBJ2-1; a weak D match, TRBD1 (5 bases). V was trimmed by 5 bases and J by 12 bases, leaving 17 bases between them. CDR3 length equals 13 residues. The germline gives CDR1 MDHEN, CDR2 SYDVKM. In DNA form, the CDR3 reads TGTGCCAGCAGTCTACCAGACAGTCCTGGGCAGTTCTTC. Its protein product is CASSLPDSPGQFF. Full variable domain (missing parts from reference TRBV28 and TRBJ2-1): DVKVTQSSRYLVKRTGEKVFLECVQDMDHENMFWYRQDPGLGLRLIYFSYDVKMKEKGDIPEGYSVSREKKERFSLILESASTNQTSMYLCASSLPDSPGQFFGPGTRLTVL.

The chain employs TRBV5-4 and TRBJ2-7; the D gene is possibly TRBD1 (6 bases). Per germline, CDR1 SGHNT and CDR2 YYREEE (reference sequence). V lost 5 bases, J lost 0 bases, and 15 bases lay in between. There are 15 residues in the CDR3. The CDR3 DNA sequence: TGTGCCAGCAGTAAAGGGGGAGACCTCTCCTACGAGCAGTACTTC. As protein: CASSKGGDLSYEQYF. Full variable domain (rest looked up from reference TRBV5-4 and TRBJ2-7): ETGVTQSPTHLIKTRGQQVTLRCSSQSGHNTVSWYQQALGQGPQFIFQYYREEENGRGNFPPRFSGLQFPNYSSELNVNALELDDSALYLCASSKGGDLSYEQYFGPGTRLTVT.

This chain joins TRBV21-1 and TRBJ1-3. TRBV21-1 is listed as a pseudogene. CDR3 length equals 11 residues. DNA for the CDR3: TGTGCCAGCACCCCGGGGGACACCATATATTTT. Protein: CASTPGDTIYF.

There are a few counts of this clone. V and J are TRBV29-1 and TRBJ1-2, with a tentative D call TRBD1 (6 bases). V lost 7 bases and J 1 base, leaving 16 bases between the germline ends. The CDR3 length is 14 residues. The germline V gene encodes CDR1 SQVTM and CDR2 ANQGSEA. CDR3 loop: CSAPDRRDNYGYTF. DNA for the CDR3: TGCAGCGCGCCAGACAGGAGGGATAACTATGGCTACACCTTC.

CDR3: CSGEDFYGYTF. The CDR3 nucleotides read TGCAGCGGCGAAGACTTCTATGGCTACACCTTC. This chain joins TRBV29-1 and TRBJ1-2, with no clear D. This CDR3 contains 11 residues. V was shortened by 7 bases and J by 4 bases, with 10 bases between the two germline ends. The germline gives CDR1 SQVTM, CDR2 ANQGSEA.

The gene calls are TRBV5-1 and TRBJ2-7; TRBD1 or TRBD2 may be the D gene (5 bases each). Germline assignment: CDR1 SGHRS and CDR2 YFSETQ. V shed 4 bases and J shed 6 bases, with 20 bases lying between them. There are 15 residues in the CDR3. The CDR3: CASSRTLGEGSEQYF. The CDR3 DNA reads TGCGCCAGCAGCCGGACCCTGGGGGAAGGAAGCGAGCAGTACTTC. Full variable domain (missing parts from reference TRBV5-1 and TRBJ2-7): KAGVTQTPRYLIKTRGQQVTLSCSPISGHRSVSWYQQTPGQGLQFLFEYFSETQRNKGNFPGRFSGRQFSNSRSEMNVSTLELGDSALYLCASSRTLGEGSEQYFGPGTRLTVT.

The chain employs TRBV13 and TRBJ1-2; D is undetermined. This CDR3 has 15 residues. Germline CDR1 PRHDT, CDR2 FYEKMQ (reference sequence). The germline V and J ends were trimmed by 3 bases and 0 bases, with 11 bases remaining between them. In DNA form, the CDR3 reads TGTGCCAGCAGCTTCAGGACTGTAGCTAACTATGGCTACACCTTC. Translating gives CASSFRTVANYGYTF.

V usage is TRBV7-9 and J usage is TRBJ1-1; D is perhaps TRBD1 (6 bases). Trimming removed 6 bases from V and 1 base from J, with 18 bases in between. There are 16 residues in the CDR3. Germline CDR1 and CDR2: SEHNR and FQNEAQ (reference sequence). The CDR3 coding sequence is TGTGCCAGCAGTCAAGGAGGGGGTTTCAGGAACACTGAAGCTTTCTTT. It specifies CASSQGGGFRNTEAFF.

The CDR3 nucleotides are TGTGCCAGTAGTAACGGACACCGAGGGAATGAGCAGTTCTTC. This sequence encodes CASSNGHRGNEQFF. The chain recombines TRBV19 with TRBJ2-1; D possibly uses TRBD1 or TRBD2 (5 bases each). The length of the CDR3 is 14 residues. Germline V CDR1 and CDR2: LNHDA, SQIVND (reference sequence). V was clipped by 4 bases and J by 7 bases, with 14 bases between them.

This clone was recorded only once. The CDR3 is CASSRSGGAPYNEQFF. The CDR3 DNA reads TGTGCCAGCAGCCGGAGCGGGGGGGCCCCGTACAATGAGCAGTTCTTC. The chain combines TRBV7-6 with TRBJ2-1; 10 nucleotides line up with TRBD2. V shed 5 bases, J shed 4 bases, and the junction held 8 bases outside the gene matches. CDR3 length: 16 amino acids. CDR1 is SGHVS, CDR2 FNYEAQ, per germline. The full variable domain, in which reference TRBV7-6 and TRBJ2-1 provide the parts outside the CDR3, is GAGVSQSPRYKVTKRGQDVALRCDPISGHVSLYWYRQALGQGPEFLTYFNYEAQQDKSGLPNDRFSAERPEGSISTLTIQRTEQRDSAMYRCASSRSGGAPYNEQFFGPGTRLTVL.

CDR3 region: CASSEYGTAVLTF. The CDR3 DNA is TGTGCCAGCAGTGAATACGGTACGGCCGTCCTGACTTTC. The chain employs TRBV25-1 and TRBJ2-6; D gene unclear. Germline V gene data show CDR1 as MGHDK and CDR2 as SYGVNS. CDR3 length: 13 residues. The V end lost 0 bases, the J end lost 12 bases, and 9 bases lay between the germline ends.

V is TRBV11-3 and J is TRBJ2-2; no reliable D call. Germline lookup yields CDR1 SGHNT and CDR2 YENEEA. Trimming left V 6 bases short and J 0 bases short, with 17 bases between. The CDR3 spans 17 residues. The DNA of the CDR3 is TGTGCCAGCAGTCGCACGCCGAGGAAAACGAACACCGGGGAGCTGTTTTTT. Its protein product is CASSRTPRKTNTGELFF.

V is TRBV6-2 or TRBV6-3 and J is TRBJ1-6; D possibly corresponds to TRBD1 (6 bases). The germline gives CDR1 MNHEY, CDR2 SVGEGT. This CDR3 has 17 residues. V lost 2 bases and J lost 8, with 19 bases in between. The CDR3 region is CASSYRRLQGVDSPLHF. The CDR3 DNA follows: TGTGCCAGCAGTTACCGACGCCTACAGGGAGTAGATTCACCCCTCCACTTT.

This sequence joins TRBV18 and TRBJ1-1, with D perhaps TRBD1 (5 bases). The V gene's germline CDR1 is KGHSH and CDR2 LQKENI. This CDR3 has 16 amino acids. V was trimmed by 3 bases and J by 1 base, leaving 15 bases between them. The CDR3 coding sequence is TGTGCCAGCTCACCTAGAAGCGCTGGGGGGAACACTGAAGCTTTCTTT. Translating it yields CASSPRSAGGNTEAFF.

The rearrangement uses TRBV3-1 (or the pseudogene TRBV3-2) and TRBJ2-1; TRBD2 matches 8 bases. V lost 2 bases to trimming and J lost 2 bases; unmatched junction nucleotides: 2. Per the germline V gene, CDR1 is LGHDT and CDR2 is YNNKEL (reference sequence). The CDR3 sequence is 15 residues long. The CDR3 reads CASSQIGGAYNEQFF. The CDR3 region has the DNA TGTGCCAGCAGCCAAATCGGGGGGGCCTACAATGAGCAGTTCTTC.

CDR3: CATSESRTDFYGYTF. DNA of the CDR3: TGTGCCACCAGTGAGTCTCGGACGGATTTCTATGGCTACACCTTC. The V gene is TRBV24-1, the J gene TRBJ1-2; D unresolved. This CDR3 has 15 residues. CDR1 and CDR2 (germline): KGHDR, SFDVKD. The V gene lost 4 bases and the J gene lost 4 bases, with 15 bases spanning the gap.

The chain has TRBV7-8 and TRBJ2-7; D is undetermined. In germline, CDR1 is SGHVS, CDR2 FQNEAQ. CDR3 length equals 14 residues. Trimming removed 5 bases from V and 2 bases from J, with 13 bases in between. CDR3 amino acids: CASSLVAVTYEQYF. The CDR3 bases are TGTGCCAGCAGCCTGGTCGCAGTAACCTACGAGCAGTACTTC.